A selection of T cell receptor beta chains follows, all from one sample in a study of beta chain features in type 1 diabetes. The repertoire was sequenced with immunoSEQ multiplex PCR; TCRdb's copy has only in-frame clones and lacks some. In the table there are some 45,000 clones, approximately 56% of which are singletons. The specimen was Tregs from blood. The source of these receptors is a woman between 18 and 30 years old in good health. Each CDR3 is given with its conserved first and last residue. The D gene is left open where the match is weak. Rows give clone size only sometimes, using once, few, many, or a class for an expanded clone.

v_call	j_call	clone_size	d_call	cdr3_nt	cdr3_aa
TRBV28	TRBJ1-1	NA	NA	TGTGCCAGCAGTTTAGTCAACGGGTTTTTTGAAGCTTTCTTT	CASSLVNGFFEAFF
TRBV6-5	TRBJ2-5	NA	NA	TGTGCCAGCAGTTACACAGGGTTGGGGGAGACCCAGTACTTC	CASSYTGLGETQYF
TRBV21-1	TRBJ2-3	NA	NA	TGTGCCAGCAGCAAATGGGTCGGGAGCTTGACAGATACGCAGTATTTT	CASSKWVGSLTDTQYF
TRBV7-2	TRBJ2-1	NA	NA	TGTGCCAGCAGCTTTAGCGGAGAACTCTACAATGAGCAGTTCTTC	CASSFSGELYNEQFF
TRBV5-1	TRBJ1-1	few	NA	TGCGCCAGCAGCTATGTTGGGAAGCGGACTGAAGCTTTCTTT	CASSYVGKRTEAFF
TRBV7-9	TRBJ1-5	many	NA	TGTGCCAGCAGTTCAGCCGGGGTCCATCAGCCCCAGCATTTT	CASSSAGVHQPQHF
TRBV29-1	TRBJ2-2	NA	TRBD1	TGCAGCGTCACAACAGGGGTTACGAACACCGGGGAGCTGTTTTTT	CSVTTGVTNTGELFF
TRBV6-6	TRBJ2-7	NA	NA	TGTGCCAGCAGTACGTGGACACACGAGCAGTACTTC	CASSTWTHEQYF
TRBV11-2	TRBJ2-7	NA	TRBD2	TGTGCCAGCAGCTCCCAGCGGGGCCCCTACGAGCAGTACTTC	CASSSQRGPYEQYF
TRBV7-9	TRBJ2-2	NA	TRBD1	TGTGCCAGCAGCCGACAGGGGGCGGTCACCGGGGAGCTGTTTTTT	CASSRQGAVTGELFF